This T cell receptor (beta chain) was sequenced during a study of beta chain features in type 1 diabetes. Across the study: Sorted cells from all samples, numbering roughly 100,000,000, were examined.

This clone was counted between two and nine times. The study reverse transcribed the entire isolated RNA, so it sequenced expressed TCRB transcripts. The method was immunoSEQ multiplex PCR; TCRdb's version includes in-frame clones alone and lacks a portion of them. The sample comprises 500,000 to 700,000 clones, 15% to 18% of which are singletons, and under 0.095% rests with the top ten. The CDR3 extends over 16 amino acids. Trimming pared 8 bases from V and 4 bases from J, leaving 21 bases between. Germline assignment: CDR1 SEHNR and CDR2 FQNEAQ (reference sequence). The source is a man younger than 35 in good health. The chain links TRBV7-9 to TRBJ2-1; D may be TRBD1 or TRBD2 (5 bases each). The source material was naive CD4+ T cells from blood. CDR3 sequence reads: CASSRLQSGGYNEQFF. CDR3 DNA: TGTGCCAGCTCACGTTTACAGTCTGGGGGATACAATGAGCAGTTCTTC.